The clone carrying this T cell receptor (beta chain) has more than one count but fewer than ten. Antigen unknown. Each cDNA got a UMI-containing oligo ligated at its 3' end. An equimolar mix of RC1.1 and RC1.2 primed the beta chain across TRBC1 and TRBC2. Using its own MiXCR run on the UMI-ligation and nested PCR reads, TCRdb lists one record per CDR3 protein. Here the sample spans roughly 50,000 distinct CDR3 sequences, approximately 13% being singletons. CDR3 length: 16 amino acids. The data were obtained in a study of quantifying T cell responses using KT2 cells. For the study at large: TCR alpha and beta constant-region primers primed reverse transcription of RNA. The second PCR ran as a qPCR until a predetermined fluorescence threshold was reached.

Study conclusions and caveats: KT2 clone alpha and beta sequence counts scaled linearly with input KT2 cell number.

This clonotype was sampled from a human donor. This chain connects TRBV21-1 to TRBJ2-7; the listed D gene, TRBD2, was not tested against the DNA. TRBV21-1 corresponds to a pseudogene. Sequencing was done on a sample of PBMCs spiked with cells of the T cell clone KT2. Here the CDR3 DNA reads TGTGCCAGCAGCGACATCGGGGACTTGAAGTGCTACGAGCAGTACTTC. This encodes CASSDIGDLKCYEQYF.